The 22 T cell receptor beta chains reported below all come from one sample, sequenced in a study of molecular identifiers for immune sequencing clone quantification listed by TCRdb under 2018. Preparation of the library involved PCR. Sequencing used a NextSeq 500. The public reads were reanalyzed by TCRdb: fastp trimming at Q25, MiXCR alignment, in-frame beta chains only. Rows with one shared CDR3 protein collapse into an entry with the most common genes and DNA. Present in this sample are about 40,000 distinct CDR3 sequences, approximately 24% of which were seen just once. The biggest ten clones account for about 0.93% of the sample. What was sequenced was naive CD8+ T cells from blood, with Jurkat cell RNA spiked in. The cell subset or site label here, explained by the study, means: FACS-sorted CD8+CD4-CCR7+CD45RA+ naive T cells. The receptors derive from a human donor in good health. Some libraries in this study had Jurkat cell RNA spiked in.

Many counts were recorded for this clonotype. The chain is built from TRBV20-1 and TRBJ2-7; D uncertain. V gave up 0 bases and J gave up 2 bases, with 8 bases separating them. The CDR3 is 13 amino acids. Germline CDR1 and CDR2: DFQATT and SNEGSKA (reference sequence). The CDR3 reads CSARDTDTYEQYF. In DNA form, the CDR3 reads TGCAGTGCTAGAGATACGGATACCTACGAGCAGTACTTC.

This clonotype was found once. One end of the junction is discordant with germline, which a read error may explain. The genes are TRBV15 and TRBJ2-1; the D call may be TRBD1 or TRBD2 (5 bases each). The CDR3 runs to 17 residues. In germline, CDR1 is LNHNV, CDR2 YYDKDF (reference sequence). Here the CDR3 reads CAPSRDPGQGAYNEQFF. DNA for the CDR3: TGTGCCCCCAGCAGGGACCCGGGCCAAGGGGCCTACAATGAACAGTTCTTC.

The chain is built from TRBV30 and TRBJ2-3, with D unresolved. Germline V gene data show CDR1 as GTSNPN and CDR2 as SVGIG (reference sequence). The V gene lost 1 base and the J gene lost 13 bases, with 15 bases spanning the gap. CDR3 size: 12 residues. The CDR3 here is CAWSAGTPWKYF. The DNA of the CDR3 is TGTGCCTGGAGTGCAGGCACACCGTGGAAGTATTTT.

This clonotype came up many times. The J gene is TRBJ1-1, the V gene TRBV5-6; D uncertain. CDR3 length: 11 amino acids. Trimming took 5 bases from V and 0 from J, leaving 2 bases between them. Germline V gene data show CDR1 as SGHDT and CDR2 as YYEEEE. The CDR3 nucleotides read TGTGCCAGCAGTCTGAACACTGAAGCTTTCTTT. This sequence encodes CASSLNTEAFF.

This clonotype came up many times. The chain carries TRBV5-4 and TRBJ2-7; 7 bases align to TRBD1. CDR1 SGHNT and CDR2 YYREEE come from the germline V gene (reference sequence). V was clipped by 4 bases and J by 3 bases; unmatched bases: 7. The CDR3 contains 14 residues. CDR3 loop: CASSPQNRGYEQYF. In nucleotides, the CDR3 is TGTGCCAGCAGCCCCCAAAACAGGGGCTACGAGCAGTACTTC.

Concerning this clonotype: A much more abundant neighbour one base away suggests this may be a read error. The CDR3 here is CGSSGVGGSYEQYF. The CDR3 DNA reads TGTGGCAGTAGTGGAGTGGGGGGTTCCTACGAGCAGTACTTC. The J gene is TRBJ2-7, the V gene TRBV19; D might be TRBD2 (6 bases). Germline assignment: CDR1 LNHDA and CDR2 SQIVND (reference sequence). The CDR3 length is 14 residues.

The chain joins TRBV12-3 or TRBV12-4 to TRBJ2-5, with 7 nucleotides matching TRBD1. V shed 8 bases and J 9 bases; nucleotides not matched to a gene: 9. The CDR3 spans 12 residues. For the CDR3, the DNA is TGTGCCAGCGGGACAGACCTTCTGGCCCAGTACTTC. Translated, it gives CASGTDLLAQYF.

The chain couples TRBV10-3 to TRBJ2-3; D is uncertain. Germline V lookup: CDR1 ENHRY, CDR2 SYGVKD. The CDR3 has 17 amino acids. Trimming removed 3 bases from V and 8 bases from J, with 24 bases in between. The CDR3 spells CAISDDRISQPVGTQYF. The CDR3 DNA follows: TGTGCCATCAGTGATGACCGTATTAGTCAGCCCGTGGGTACGCAGTATTTT.

To note about this clonotype: Since a much larger clone is just one base distant, this may be a read error. The V gene is TRBV4-1, the J gene TRBJ2-7, with D uncertain. This CDR3 contains 12 residues. Per germline, CDR1 MGHRA and CDR2 YSYEKL. V lost 8 bases and J 6 bases, leaving 14 bases between the germline ends. CDR3 protein: CASGRVASEQYF. CDR3 nucleotides: TGCGCCAGCGGCCGGGTTGCTTCCGAGCAGTACTTC.

The V gene is TRBV7-9, the J gene TRBJ2-5; D is possibly TRBD2 (7 bases). CDR1 and CDR2 from the germline V gene are SEHNR and FQNEAQ (reference sequence). The CDR3 contains 14 residues. Trimming shortened V by 7 bases and J by 2 bases, and 14 bases separated the two germline ends. CDR3 nucleotide sequence: TGTGCCAGCACCCTCGGGGGGCCGCAAGAGACCCAGTACTTC. The encoded protein is CASTLGGPQETQYF. The variable domain in full, completed from reference TRBV7-9 and TRBJ2-5, reads DTGVSQNPRHKITKRGQNVTFRCDPISEHNRLYWYRQTLGQGPEFLTYFQNEAQLEKSRLLSDRFSAERPKGSFSTLEIQRTEQGDSAMYLCASTLGGPQETQYFGPGTRLLVL.

Many counts were recorded for this clonotype. The V gene is TRBV7-8, the J gene TRBJ2-3; the match to TRBD2 covers 10 bases. Germline CDR1 reads SGHVS; CDR2 reads FQNEAQ. The trim removed 4 bases at V and 3 bases at J, leaving 7 bases unmatched. CDR3 length: 16 amino acids. The CDR3 reads CASSYIAGGSTDTQYF. CDR3 coding DNA: TGTGCCAGCAGCTACATAGCGGGGGGCAGTACAGATACGCAGTATTTT. The full variable domain, in which reference TRBV7-8 and TRBJ2-3 provide the parts outside the CDR3, is GAGVSQSPRYKVAKRGQDVALRCDPISGHVSLFWYQQALGQGPEFLTYFQNEAQLDKSGLPSDRFFAERPEGSVSTLKIQRTQQEDSAVYLCASSYIAGGSTDTQYFGPGTRLTVL.

There are a few counts of this clonotype. This chain joins TRBV4-1 and TRBJ2-1, with D perhaps TRBD2 (6 bases). The V gene's germline CDR1 is MGHRA and CDR2 YSYEKL. The CDR3 has 15 amino acids. V lost 3 bases and J 7 bases, leaving 16 bases between the germline ends. The CDR3 loop is CASSQGLSGGNEQFF. In nucleotides, the CDR3 is TGCGCCAGCAGCCAGGGACTTTCCGGCGGGAATGAGCAGTTCTTC.

This sequence joins TRBV4-3 and TRBJ2-7; 14 nucleotides agree with TRBD2. Germline V gene data show CDR1 as LGHNA and CDR2 as YSLEER. CDR3 size: 21 residues. The ends lost 0 bases at V and 2 bases at J; junction bases unmatched: 15. CDR3 amino acids: CASSQEYGTSGGLSDPYEQYF. The CDR3 DNA is TGCGCCAGCAGCCAAGAGTATGGGACTAGCGGGGGACTATCAGACCCCTACGAGCAGTACTTC.

Concerning this clonotype itself: This may stem from a read error, because a much larger clone lies one nucleotide away. The chain is built from TRBV9 and TRBJ2-7; 8 nucleotides agree with TRBD2. The CDR3 totals 17 residues. Germline CDR1 reads SGDLS; CDR2 reads YYNGEE. CDR3 region: CASGVDSSGSSVYEQYF. CDR3 coding DNA: TGTGCCAGCGGCGTAGATTCCAGCGGGAGTTCTGTGTACGAGCAGTACTTC.

V and J are TRBV7-9 and TRBJ2-2, with TRBD2 as a possible D gene (6 bases). This CDR3 is built from 16 residues. The germline V gene has CDR1 SEHNR and CDR2 FQNEAQ (reference sequence). The germline V and J ends were trimmed by 2 bases and 2 bases, with 12 bases remaining between them. CDR3 DNA sequence: TGTGCCAGCAGCTTAAGTGGAGGGATTAACACCGGGGAGCTGTTTTTT. The encoded protein is CASSLSGGINTGELFF.

This clonotype came up many times. This chain joins TRBV7-9 and TRBJ2-7; 9 nucleotides line up with TRBD2. From germline, CDR1 is SEHNR and CDR2 FQNEAQ (reference sequence). The CDR3 runs to 16 residues. The V segment lost 6 bases and the J segment 0 bases; nucleotides outside the gene matches: 9. CDR3 DNA sequence: TGTGCCAGCAGTTCCGCCCTAGCGGGAAACTCCTACGAGCAGTACTTC. It yields the protein CASSSALAGNSYEQYF.

This clonotype has at least ten counts. The rearrangement joins TRBV4-1 to TRBJ2-4, with TRBD1 as a possible D gene (6 bases). CDR1 is MGHRA, CDR2 YSYEKL, per germline. The CDR3 is 19 amino acids. Trimming removed 1 base at V and 0 bases at J, with 19 bases between. CDR3 residues: CASSQAAGTLGVAKNIQYF. The CDR3 DNA is TGCGCCAGCAGCCAAGCCGCCGGGACATTAGGCGTAGCCAAAAACATTCAGTACTTC.

Turning to this clonotype: A clone one base away is much larger, so this may be a read error. Since no conserved phenylalanine or tryptophan closes the CDR3, a read error is the likely cause. This chain connects TRBV12-3 or TRBV12-4 to TRBJ2-5, with D perhaps matching TRBD2 (7 bases). The germline V and J ends were trimmed by 6 bases and 4 bases, with 15 bases remaining between them. The CDR3 spans 14 residues. The CDR3: CASSPMGGPETQYS. As DNA, the CDR3 is TGTGCCAGCAGCCCGATGGGGGGGCCAGAGACCCAGTACTCC.

This clonotype was observed a few times. This may stem from a read error, because a much larger clone lies one nucleotide away. V usage is TRBV30 and J usage is TRBJ2-5, with a tentative D call TRBD2 (6 bases). V was pared by 4 bases and J by 9 bases, with 21 bases between. CDR1 is GTSNPN and CDR2 is SVGIG in the germline V gene (reference sequence). This CDR3 has 14 amino acids. The CDR3 coding sequence is TGTGCCTGGAAGTCACCCCTCGTCCGGGAGCCCCAGTACTTC. It encodes CAWKSPLVREPQYF.

The chain is built from TRBV28 and TRBJ1-6; D gene unclear. The CDR3 contains 14 residues. The germline CDR1 and CDR2 sequences are MDHEN and SYDVKM. Trimming took 10 bases from V and 9 from J, leaving 19 bases between them. DNA for the CDR3: TGTGCCACCTGTTTCGCGGACTCTTTTTCACCCCTCCACTTT. It is translated as CATCFADSFSPLHF.

On this clonotype itself: Because it lacks the conserved phenylalanine or tryptophan at the end, this CDR3 is likely a read error. The DNA is left out, because the CDR3 cannot be placed on it with certainty; the CDR3 is given as TCRdb lists it. The rearrangement joins TRBV5-1 to TRBJ2-1; the table assigns TRBD1, which was not confirmed against the DNA. Germline lookup yields CDR1 SGHRS and CDR2 YFSETQ. The CDR3 region is 18 residues in length, termini included. The CDR3 spells CASSSTRPTGPPPNERFS.

This clonotype was seen repeatedly, ten times or more. V and J are TRBV28 and TRBJ2-7; TRBD1 might be the D (5 bases). This CDR3 region has 16 residues. V was shortened by 4 bases and J by 0 bases, with 16 bases between the two germline ends. The germline V gene has CDR1 MDHEN and CDR2 SYDVKM. The CDR3 bases are TGTGCCAGCAGTTCCCGTAGGACACCGAGCTCCTACGAGCAGTACTTC. Its translation: CASSSRRTPSSYEQYF.